The rows below give T cell receptor beta chains drawn from one sample of a study of T cell responses to AZD1222 COVID-19 vaccine. TCRdb's table, derived via immunoSEQ multiplex PCR, lists solely in-frame clones and lacks some. The sample contains roughly 260,000 clones, just over 90% of which appear only once. The sequencing here drew on peripheral blood, taken on day 0 of AZD1222 vaccination. The receptor source for this set is an adult in good health. Each CDR3 is given with its conserved first and last residue.

CDR3	V	J
CASSLRNVGNEQFF	TRBV5-4	TRBJ2-1
CASSTRVGEYNQPQHF	TRBV28	TRBJ1-5
CASSEIAGSADTQYF	TRBV2	TRBJ2-3
CASSPGPRGPYEQYF	TRBV7-9	TRBJ2-7
CSVGGVGSSTDTQYF	TRBV29-1	TRBJ2-3
CASRGGGTYNEQFF	TRBV7-9	TRBJ2-1
CASSQEVRERQPQHF	TRBV4-3	TRBJ1-5
CSASQPGQGGYEQYF	TRBV20-1	TRBJ2-7
CASSTPLIQPQHF	TRBV19	TRBJ1-5
CASSQERERDTQYF	TRBV4-3	TRBJ2-3
CASSDRRGGWNSPLHF	TRBV6-1	TRBJ1-6
CASRPDRGQPQHF	TRBV6-5	TRBJ1-5
CASSLEQDYGYTF	TRBV5-1	TRBJ1-2
CASSLQGQPTYEQYF	TRBV28	TRBJ2-7
CASSLALGGLNYEQYF	TRBV7-9	TRBJ2-7
CASSPRTSGLADTQYF	TRBV5-1	TRBJ2-3
CASSGRQGARGYTF	TRBV11-2	TRBJ1-2
CASGTGISNQPQHF	TRBV19	TRBJ1-5
CASSPLSGANVLTF	TRBV2	TRBJ2-6
CASNLAEMHEQYF	TRBV7-9	TRBJ2-7
CSALDNTEAFF	TRBV20-1	TRBJ1-1
CASSPAVREYEQFF	TRBV7-9	TRBJ2-1
CASSAQGPLPGEQYF	TRBV7-2	TRBJ2-7
CASSEHSWDTEAFF	TRBV28	TRBJ1-1
CASSSAEGTYNEQFF	TRBV5-1	TRBJ2-1
CAWIRGYGELFF	TRBV30	TRBJ2-2
CASSLGGQPQHF	TRBV28	TRBJ1-5
CASSQGPTGGWSNQPQHF	TRBV3-1/TRBV3-2	TRBJ1-5
CASSQVRNTGELFF	TRBV3-1/TRBV3-2	TRBJ2-2
CASSIQLGPRYEQYF	TRBV2	TRBJ2-7
CASSQEAGRTITDTQYF	TRBV4-1	TRBJ2-3
CASSWTQGETQYF	TRBV7-3	TRBJ2-5
CASSQDRAALGYTF	TRBV4-2	TRBJ1-2